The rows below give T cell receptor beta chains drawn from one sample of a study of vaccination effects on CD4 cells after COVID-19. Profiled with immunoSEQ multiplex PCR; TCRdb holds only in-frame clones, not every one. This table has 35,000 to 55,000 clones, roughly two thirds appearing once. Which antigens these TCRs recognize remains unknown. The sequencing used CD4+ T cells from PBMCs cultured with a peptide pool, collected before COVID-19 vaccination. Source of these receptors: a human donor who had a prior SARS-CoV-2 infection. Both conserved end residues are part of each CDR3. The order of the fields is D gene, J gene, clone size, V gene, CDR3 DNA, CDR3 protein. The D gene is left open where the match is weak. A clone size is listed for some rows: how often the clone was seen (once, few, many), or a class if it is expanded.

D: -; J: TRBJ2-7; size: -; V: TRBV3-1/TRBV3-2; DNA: TGTGCCAGCAGCCAAGATCACCACGAGCAGTACTTC; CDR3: CASSQDHHEQYF
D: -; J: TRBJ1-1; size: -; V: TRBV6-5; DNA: TGTGCCAGCAGTAAACAGACCAACACTGAAGCTTTCTTT; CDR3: CASSKQTNTEAFF
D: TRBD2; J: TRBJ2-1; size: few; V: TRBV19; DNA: TGTGCCAGTAGTATGAGGCTAGCGGGAACGATAGAGGGCAATGAGCAGTTCTTC; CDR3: CASSMRLAGTIEGNEQFF
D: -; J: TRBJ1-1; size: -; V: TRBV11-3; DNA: TGTGCCAGCAGCTTAACAGGATGGTCTGATGAAGCTTTCTTT; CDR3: CASSLTGWSDEAFF
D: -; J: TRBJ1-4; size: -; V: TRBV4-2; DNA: TGTGCCAGCAGCCTAGATCGCGCGGGACGACGAGCAACTAATGAAAAACTGTTTTTT; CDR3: CASSLDRAGRRATNEKLFF
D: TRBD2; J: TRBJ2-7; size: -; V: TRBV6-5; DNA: TGTGCCAGCAGCCTACTAGCGGGAGCCTACGAGCAGTACTTC; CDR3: CASSLLAGAYEQYF
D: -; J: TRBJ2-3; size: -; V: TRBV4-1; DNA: TGCGCCAGCAGCCAAACGACTACAGATACGCAGTATTTT; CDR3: CASSQTTTDTQYF
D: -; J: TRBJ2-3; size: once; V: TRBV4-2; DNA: TGTGCCAGCAGCCATCCTACCACAACGGGGGGCGGTGCAGATACGCAGTATTTT; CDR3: CASSHPTTTGGGADTQYF
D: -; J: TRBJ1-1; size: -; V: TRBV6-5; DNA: TGTGCCAGCAGTTTGAGGCAGAACACTGAAGCTTTCTTT; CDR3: CASSLRQNTEAFF
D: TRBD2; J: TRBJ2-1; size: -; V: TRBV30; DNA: TGTGCCTGGAGTGTGGCGGGGGGGCTTATTTACAATGAGCAGTTCTTC; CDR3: CAWSVAGGLIYNEQFF
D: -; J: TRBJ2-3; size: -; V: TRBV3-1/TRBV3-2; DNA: TGTGCCAGCACCCTGGGGGGGGACATTGAAATTTTT; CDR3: CASTLGGDIEIF
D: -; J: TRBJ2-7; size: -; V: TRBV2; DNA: TGTGCCAGCAGGGACGTAAGTTGGCAGTACTTC; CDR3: CASRDVSWQYF
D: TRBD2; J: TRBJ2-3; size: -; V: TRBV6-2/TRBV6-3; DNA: TGTGCCAGCAGCGCCTATACACCGGGACTAGCGGGAGGGCCAGCCCCAGATACGCAGTATTTT; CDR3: CASSAYTPGLAGGPAPDTQYF
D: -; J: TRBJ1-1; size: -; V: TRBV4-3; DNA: TGCGCCAGCAGCCAAGCCCCAGGGGCGGTCACTGAAGCTTTCTTT; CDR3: CASSQAPGAVTEAFF
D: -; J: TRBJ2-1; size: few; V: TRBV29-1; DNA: TGCAGCGTTCAAACCTTCTCCTACAATGAGCAGTTCTTC; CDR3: CSVQTFSYNEQFF
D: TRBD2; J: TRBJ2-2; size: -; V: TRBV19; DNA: TGTGCCAGTAGTATTGAGTTCTTCGGGGGACTAGCCGAGACGGTCGGGGAGCTGTTTTTT; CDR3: CASSIEFFGGLAETVGELFF
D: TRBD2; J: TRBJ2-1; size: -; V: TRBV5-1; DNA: TGCGCCAGCAGTCCGTATCTAGCGGGAAACAATGAGCAGTTCTTC; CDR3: CASSPYLAGNNEQFF
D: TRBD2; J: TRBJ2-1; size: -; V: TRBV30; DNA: TGTGCCTGGAGTGCTCTAGGACTAGCGGGGGCAGGAAATGAGCAGTTCTTC; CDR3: CAWSALGLAGAGNEQFF
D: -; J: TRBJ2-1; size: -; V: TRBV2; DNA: TGTGCCAGCAGTGAATTTCCTAGTATCTATGAGCAGTTCTTC; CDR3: CASSEFPSIYEQFF
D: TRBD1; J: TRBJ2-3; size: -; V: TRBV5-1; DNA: TGCGCCAGCAGAACCCGACAGGGGAGCACAGATACGCAGTATTTT; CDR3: CASRTRQGSTDTQYF
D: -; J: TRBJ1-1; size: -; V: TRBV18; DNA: TGTGCCAGCTCACACGCCAGGGTGGACACTGAAGCTTTCTTT; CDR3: CASSHARVDTEAFF
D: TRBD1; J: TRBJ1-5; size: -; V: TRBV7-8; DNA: TGTGCCAGCAGCTTGGGACAGGTAGGACAGCCCCAGCATTTT; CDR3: CASSLGQVGQPQHF
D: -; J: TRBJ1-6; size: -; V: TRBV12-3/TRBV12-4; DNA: TGTGCCACCTCGTCGGACTCCAATTCACCCCTCCACTTT; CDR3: CATSSDSNSPLHF
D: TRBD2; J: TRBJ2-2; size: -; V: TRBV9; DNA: TGTGCCAGCAGCGTGAGGACTAGCGGGGGGCCGAACACCGGGGAGCTGTTTTTT; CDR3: CASSVRTSGGPNTGELFF
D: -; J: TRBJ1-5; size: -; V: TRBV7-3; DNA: TGTGCCAGCAGCTCCGACGGTAGCAATCAGCCCCAGCATTTT; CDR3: CASSSDGSNQPQHF
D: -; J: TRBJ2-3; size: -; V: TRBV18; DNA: TGTGCCAGCTCACATCAACCCGGGACTAGCACAGATACGCAGTATTTT; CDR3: CASSHQPGTSTDTQYF
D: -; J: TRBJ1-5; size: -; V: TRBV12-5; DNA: TGTGCTAGTGGTGGGACTTCTAGCAATCAGCCCCAGCATTTT; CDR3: CASGGTSSNQPQHF
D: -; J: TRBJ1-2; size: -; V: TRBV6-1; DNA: TGTGCCAGCAGTGAAGACCGATACTATGGCTACACCTTC; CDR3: CASSEDRYYGYTF
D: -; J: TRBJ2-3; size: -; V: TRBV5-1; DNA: TGCGCCAGCAGCTTGGAGGGGTCCCACGATACGCAGTATTTT; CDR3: CASSLEGSHDTQYF
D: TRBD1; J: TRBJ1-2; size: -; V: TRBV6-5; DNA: TGTGCCAGCAGCGACATTGACAGGGCTGGCTACACCTTC; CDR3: CASSDIDRAGYTF
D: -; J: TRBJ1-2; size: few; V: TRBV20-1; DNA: TGCAGTGCCGCATCTAACTATGGCTACACCTTC; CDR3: CSAASNYGYTF
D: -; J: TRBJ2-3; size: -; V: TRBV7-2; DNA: TGTGCCAGCAGCTTAGGGCCAGTCACAGATACGCAGTATTTT; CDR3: CASSLGPVTDTQYF
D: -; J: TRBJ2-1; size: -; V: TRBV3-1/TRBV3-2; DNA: TGTGCCAGCAGCCCTCCCGGGTCGGGGTGGCGGGAGCAGTTCTTC; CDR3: CASSPPGSGWREQFF
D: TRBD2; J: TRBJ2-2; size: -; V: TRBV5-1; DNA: TGCGCCAGCAGCATACTAGCGGGAGGGAACACCGGGGAGCTGTTTTTT; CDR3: CASSILAGGNTGELFF
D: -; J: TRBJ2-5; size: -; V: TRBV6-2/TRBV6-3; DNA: TGTGCCAGCAGTTACTCGACTCGTGGGGAGACCCAGTACTTC; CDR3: CASSYSTRGETQYF
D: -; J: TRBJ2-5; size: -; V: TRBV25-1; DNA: TGTGCCAGCCTGCTCGGAGCAGGGGAGACCCAGTACTTC; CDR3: CASLLGAGETQYF
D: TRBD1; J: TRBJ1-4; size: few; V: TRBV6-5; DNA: TGTGCCAGCAAGGAGGGGGCGAGAGAAAAACTGTTTTTT; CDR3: CASKEGAREKLFF
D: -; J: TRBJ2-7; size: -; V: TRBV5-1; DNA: TGCGCCAGCAGCTTGGCCCAGTCTGGCTCCGAGCAGTACTTC; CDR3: CASSLAQSGSEQYF
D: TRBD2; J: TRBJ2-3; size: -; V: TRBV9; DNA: TGTGCCAGCAGCGTAGATTCTAGCGGAACGCAGTATTTT; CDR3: CASSVDSSGTQYF
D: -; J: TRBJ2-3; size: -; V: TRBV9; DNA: TGTGCCAGCAGCCCAAGCACAGATACGCAGTATTTT; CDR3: CASSPSTDTQYF
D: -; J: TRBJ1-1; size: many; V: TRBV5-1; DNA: TGCGCCAGCAGGGAACGGACAGATGAAGCTTTCTTT; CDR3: CASRERTDEAFF
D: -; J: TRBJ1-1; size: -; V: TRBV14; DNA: TGTGCCAGCAGCCGGGGGATGAACACTGAAGCTTTCTTT; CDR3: CASSRGMNTEAFF
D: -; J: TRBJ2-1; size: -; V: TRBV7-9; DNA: TGTGCCAGCAGTAGACCCAGCGGCCAGCAGTTCTTC; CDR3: CASSRPSGQQFF
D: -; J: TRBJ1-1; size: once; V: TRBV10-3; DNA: TGTGCCATCAGTACAGGATCCACTGAAGCTTTCTTT; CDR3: CAISTGSTEAFF
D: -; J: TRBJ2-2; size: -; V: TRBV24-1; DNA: TGTGCCACCGGCGGGGTAAACACCGGGGAGCTGTTTTTT; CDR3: CATGGVNTGELFF
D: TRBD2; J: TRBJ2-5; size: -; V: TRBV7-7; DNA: TGTGCTAGCAGCTTCAGCGGGGACCAAGAGACCCAGTACTTC; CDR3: CASSFSGDQETQYF
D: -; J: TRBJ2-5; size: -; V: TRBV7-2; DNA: TGTGCCAGCAGCTTATCAAGGTCGGGCGCACAAGAGACCCAGTACTTC; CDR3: CASSLSRSGAQETQYF
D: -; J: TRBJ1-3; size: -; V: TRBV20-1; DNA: TGCAGTGTGGGGTCGGGAAACACCATATATTTT; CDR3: CSVGSGNTIYF
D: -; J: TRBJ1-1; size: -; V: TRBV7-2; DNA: TGTGCCAGCAGCTTATATAGGGACACTGAAGCTTTCTTT; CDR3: CASSLYRDTEAFF
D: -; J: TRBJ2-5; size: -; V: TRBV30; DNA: TGTGCCTGGAGTGCCGGATGGGCGGAGACCCAGTACTTC; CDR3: CAWSAGWAETQYF
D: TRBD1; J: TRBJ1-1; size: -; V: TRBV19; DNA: TGTGCCAGTAGTATAGGAAGGGGGCTCACTGAAGCTTTCTTT; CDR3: CASSIGRGLTEAFF
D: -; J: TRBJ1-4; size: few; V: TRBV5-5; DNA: TGTGCCAGCAGCTTGGGGGCAACTAATGAAAAACTGTTTTTT; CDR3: CASSLGATNEKLFF
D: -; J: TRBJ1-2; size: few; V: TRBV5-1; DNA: TGCGCCAGCAGGTTCAGGGCTGAAGCTAACTATGGCTACACCTTC; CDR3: CASRFRAEANYGYTF
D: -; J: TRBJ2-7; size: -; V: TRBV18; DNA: TGTGCCAGCTCACCCTCTTTTAGAAACGAGCAGTACTTC; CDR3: CASSPSFRNEQYF
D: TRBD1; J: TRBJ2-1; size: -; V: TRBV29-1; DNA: TGCAGCGTTGATGGGGACAGGGGCTTTGAGCAGTTCTTC; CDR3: CSVDGDRGFEQFF
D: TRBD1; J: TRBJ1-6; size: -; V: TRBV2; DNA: TGTGCCAGCAGTGGCCGGGACAGGGGTGTTTCACCCCTCCACTTT; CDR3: CASSGRDRGVSPLHF
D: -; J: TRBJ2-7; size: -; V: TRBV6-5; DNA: TGTGCCAGCAGTTACTCGGGATCCAGGGACTGGAACGAGCAGTACTTC; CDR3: CASSYSGSRDWNEQYF
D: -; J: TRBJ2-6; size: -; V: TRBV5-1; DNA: TGCGCCAGCAGCTTTGAAGAACCGGCCGGATCTGGGGCCAACGTCCTGACTTTC; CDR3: CASSFEEPAGSGANVLTF
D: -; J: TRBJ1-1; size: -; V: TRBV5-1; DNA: TGCGCCAGCAGCTCCCACTTCGGCTGGACAGACATGAACACTGAAGCTTTCTTT; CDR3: CASSSHFGWTDMNTEAFF